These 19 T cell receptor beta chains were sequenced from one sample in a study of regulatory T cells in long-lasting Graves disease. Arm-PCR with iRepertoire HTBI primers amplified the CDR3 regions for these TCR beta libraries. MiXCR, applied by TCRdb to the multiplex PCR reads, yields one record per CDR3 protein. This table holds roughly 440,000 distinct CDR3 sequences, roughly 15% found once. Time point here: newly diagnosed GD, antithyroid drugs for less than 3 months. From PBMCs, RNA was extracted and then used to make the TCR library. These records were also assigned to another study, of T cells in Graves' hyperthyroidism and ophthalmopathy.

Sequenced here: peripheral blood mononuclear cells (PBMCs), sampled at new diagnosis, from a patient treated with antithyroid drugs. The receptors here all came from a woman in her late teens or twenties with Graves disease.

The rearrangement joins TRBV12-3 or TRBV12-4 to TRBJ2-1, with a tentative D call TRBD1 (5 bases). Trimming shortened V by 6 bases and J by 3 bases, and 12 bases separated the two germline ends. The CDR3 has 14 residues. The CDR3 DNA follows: TGTGCCAGCAGCACGGCTACAGGCTACAATGAGCAGTTCTTC. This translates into CASSTATGYNEQFF.

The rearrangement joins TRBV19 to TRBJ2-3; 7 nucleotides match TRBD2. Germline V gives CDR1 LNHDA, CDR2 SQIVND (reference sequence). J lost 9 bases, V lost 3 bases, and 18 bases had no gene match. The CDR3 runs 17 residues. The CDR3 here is CASSIQPGLAEETTQYF. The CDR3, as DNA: TGTGCCAGTAGTATCCAACCCGGGCTAGCGGAGGAAACCACGCAGTATTTT.

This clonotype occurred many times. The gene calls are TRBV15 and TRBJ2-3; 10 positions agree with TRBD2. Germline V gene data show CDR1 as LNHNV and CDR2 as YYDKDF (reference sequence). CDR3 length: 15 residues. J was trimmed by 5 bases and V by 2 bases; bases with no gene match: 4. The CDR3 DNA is TGTGCCACCAGCAGATCTAGCGGGAGTGGAGATACGCAGTATTTT. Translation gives CATSRSSGSGDTQYF. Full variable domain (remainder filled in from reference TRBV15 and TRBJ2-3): DAMVIQNPRYQVTQFGKPVTLSCSQTLNHNVMYWYQQKSSQAPKLLFHYYDKDFNNEADTPDNFQSRRPNTSFCFLDIRSPGLGDTAMYLCATSRSSGSGDTQYFGPGTRLTVL.

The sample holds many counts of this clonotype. CDR3 amino acids: CASSGTSGSNEQFF. In DNA, the CDR3 is TGTGCCAGCAGTGGGACTAGCGGGAGCAATGAGCAGTTCTTC. The rearrangement joins TRBV2 to TRBJ2-1, with 13 positions matching TRBD2. This CDR3 has 14 residues. CDR1 is SNHLY, CDR2 FYNNEI, per germline. J was trimmed by 6 bases and V by 4 bases; bases with no gene match: 0.

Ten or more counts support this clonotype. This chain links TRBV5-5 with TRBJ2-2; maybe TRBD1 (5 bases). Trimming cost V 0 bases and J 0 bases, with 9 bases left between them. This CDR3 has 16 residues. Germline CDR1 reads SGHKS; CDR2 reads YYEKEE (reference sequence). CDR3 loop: CASSLGQGSNTGELFF. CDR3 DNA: TGTGCCAGCAGCTTGGGGCAGGGTTCGAACACCGGGGAGCTGTTTTTT.

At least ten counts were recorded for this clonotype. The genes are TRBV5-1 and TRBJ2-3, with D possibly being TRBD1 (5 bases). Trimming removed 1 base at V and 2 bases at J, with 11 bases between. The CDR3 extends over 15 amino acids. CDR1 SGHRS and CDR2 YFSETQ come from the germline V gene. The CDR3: CASSLSGHITDTQYF. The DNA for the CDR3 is TGCGCCAGCAGCTTGTCCGGACACATCACAGATACGCAGTATTTT.

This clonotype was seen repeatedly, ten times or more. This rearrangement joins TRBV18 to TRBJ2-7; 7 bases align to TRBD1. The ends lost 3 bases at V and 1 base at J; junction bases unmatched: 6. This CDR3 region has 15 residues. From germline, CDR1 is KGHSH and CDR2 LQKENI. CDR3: CASSPTGVRSYEQYF. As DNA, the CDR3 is TGTGCCAGCTCACCTACAGGGGTCCGATCCTACGAGCAGTACTTC.

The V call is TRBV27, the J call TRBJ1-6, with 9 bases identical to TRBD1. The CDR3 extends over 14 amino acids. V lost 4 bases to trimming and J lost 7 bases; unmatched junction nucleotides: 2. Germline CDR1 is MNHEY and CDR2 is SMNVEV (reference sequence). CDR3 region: CASSYRGLNSPLHF. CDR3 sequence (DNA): TGTGCCAGCAGTTACAGGGGGCTAAATTCACCCCTCCACTTT.

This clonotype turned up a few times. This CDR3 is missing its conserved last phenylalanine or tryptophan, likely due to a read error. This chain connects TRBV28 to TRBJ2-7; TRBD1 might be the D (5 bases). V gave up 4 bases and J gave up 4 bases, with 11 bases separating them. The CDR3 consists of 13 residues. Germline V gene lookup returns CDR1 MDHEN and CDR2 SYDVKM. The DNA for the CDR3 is TGTGCCAGCAGTTCCCCAGGGATTTACGAGCAGTACTCC. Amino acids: CASSSPGIYEQYS.

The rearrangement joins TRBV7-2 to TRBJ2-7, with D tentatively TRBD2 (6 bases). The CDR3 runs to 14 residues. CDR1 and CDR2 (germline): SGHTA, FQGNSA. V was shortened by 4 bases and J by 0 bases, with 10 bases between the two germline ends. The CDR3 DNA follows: TGTGCCAGCAGCTCGGGAGCTAGCTCCTACGAGCAGTACTTC. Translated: CASSSGASSYEQYF.

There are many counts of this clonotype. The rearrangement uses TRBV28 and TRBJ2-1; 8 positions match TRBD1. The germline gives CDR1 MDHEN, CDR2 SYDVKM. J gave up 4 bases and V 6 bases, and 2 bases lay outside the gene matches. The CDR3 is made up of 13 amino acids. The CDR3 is CASRRQGYNEQFF. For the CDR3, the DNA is TGTGCCAGCAGAAGACAGGGGTACAATGAGCAGTTCTTC. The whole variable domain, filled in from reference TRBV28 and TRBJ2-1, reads DVKVTQSSRYLVKRTGEKVFLECVQDMDHENMFWYRQDPGLGLRLIYFSYDVKMKEKGDIPEGYSVSREKKERFSLILESASTNQTSMYLCASRRQGYNEQFFGPGTRLTVL.

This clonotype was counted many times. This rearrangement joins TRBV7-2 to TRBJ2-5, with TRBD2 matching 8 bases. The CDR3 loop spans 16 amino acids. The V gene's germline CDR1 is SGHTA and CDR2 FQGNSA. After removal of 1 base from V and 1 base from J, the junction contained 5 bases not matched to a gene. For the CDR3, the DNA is TGTGCCAGCAGCTTAGGCCCGGGGGGGGGCCAAGAGACCCAGTACTTC. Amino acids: CASSLGPGGGQETQYF.

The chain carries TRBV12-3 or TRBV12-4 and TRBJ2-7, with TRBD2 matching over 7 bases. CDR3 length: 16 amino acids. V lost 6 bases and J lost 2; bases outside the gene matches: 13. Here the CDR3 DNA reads TGTGCCAGCAGCCCAAGGCGGGGGACGGAAACCTACGAGCAGTACTTC. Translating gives CASSPRRGTETYEQYF.

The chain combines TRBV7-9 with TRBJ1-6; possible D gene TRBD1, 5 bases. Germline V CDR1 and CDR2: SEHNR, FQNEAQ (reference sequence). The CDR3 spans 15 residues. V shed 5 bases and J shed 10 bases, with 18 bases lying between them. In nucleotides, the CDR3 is TGTGCCAGCAGCAAGTCAGGGACCGAGAGATCACCCCTCCACTTT. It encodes CASSKSGTERSPLHF.

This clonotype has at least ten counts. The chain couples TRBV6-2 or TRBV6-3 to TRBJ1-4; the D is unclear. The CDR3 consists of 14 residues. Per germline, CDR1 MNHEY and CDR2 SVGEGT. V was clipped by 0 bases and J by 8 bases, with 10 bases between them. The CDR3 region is CASSYSGSREKLFF. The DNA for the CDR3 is TGTGCCAGCAGTTACTCAGGCAGCAGGGAAAAACTGTTTTTT.

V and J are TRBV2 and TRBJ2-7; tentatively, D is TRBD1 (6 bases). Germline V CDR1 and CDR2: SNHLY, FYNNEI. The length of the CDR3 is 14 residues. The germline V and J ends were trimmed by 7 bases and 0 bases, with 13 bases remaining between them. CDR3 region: CASIMGAISYEQYF. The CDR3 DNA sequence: TGTGCCAGCATCATGGGGGCAATCTCCTACGAGCAGTACTTC.

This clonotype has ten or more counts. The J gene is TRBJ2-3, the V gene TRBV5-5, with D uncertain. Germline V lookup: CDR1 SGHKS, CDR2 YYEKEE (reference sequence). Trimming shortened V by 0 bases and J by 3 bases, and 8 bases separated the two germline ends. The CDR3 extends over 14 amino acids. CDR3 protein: CASSLAAFTDTQYF. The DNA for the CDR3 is TGTGCCAGCAGCTTGGCTGCGTTTACAGATACGCAGTATTTT.

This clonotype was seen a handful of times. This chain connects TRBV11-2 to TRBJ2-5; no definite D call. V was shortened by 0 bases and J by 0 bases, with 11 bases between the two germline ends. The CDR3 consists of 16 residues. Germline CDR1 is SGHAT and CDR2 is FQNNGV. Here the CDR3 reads CASSLDPSRHQETQYF. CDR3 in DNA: TGTGCCAGCAGCTTAGATCCGTCTAGACACCAAGAGACCCAGTACTTC.

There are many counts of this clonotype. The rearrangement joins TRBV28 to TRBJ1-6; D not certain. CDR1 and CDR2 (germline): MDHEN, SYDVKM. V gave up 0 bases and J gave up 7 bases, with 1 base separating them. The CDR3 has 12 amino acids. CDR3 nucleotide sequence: TGTGCCAGCAGTTTATGGAATTCACCCCTCCACTTT. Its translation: CASSLWNSPLHF.